This T cell receptor (beta chain) was sequenced in a study of blood T cells in healthy people across ages. J gave up 5 bases and V 1 base, and 12 bases lay outside the gene matches. The CDR3 is made up of 17 amino acids. The germline V gene has CDR1 SQVTM and CDR2 ANQGSEA. Primed by a sample-barcoded 5' primer and a J-beta primer mix, a second PCR proceeded for 7 to 11 cycles. With 12 random nucleotides, a template-switch adaptor tagged each individual cDNA molecule. TCRdb independently ran MiXCR on the 5' RACE reads; one entry per CDR3 protein. The sample includes 500,000 to 600,000 distinct CDR3 sequences, 25% to 30% seen only once; the top ten take approximately 17%. With respect to this clonotype: The antigen is unknown.

Study-wide results and limits: Long-lived donors carried more naive CD4+ cells and greater diversity than aged donors.

The rearrangement links TRBV29-1 to TRBJ2-1, with TRBD1 matching over 9 bases. The specimen was blood. The TCR was taken from a woman between 65 and 79 years old in good health. The CDR3 sequence is CSVEGQTGTGRHNEQFF. The CDR3 bases are TGCAGCGTTGAAGGACAGACCGGGACAGGGAGGCACAATGAGCAGTTCTTC.